The sequence of this TCR beta chain was determined in a study of T cell repertoires in cytomegalovirus infection. Study-level results: Frequencies of public TCR beta families were cumulated, and this identified carriers of CMV plus the relevant HLA.

This CDR3 is built from 12 residues. From germline, CDR1 is MNHEY and CDR2 SVGAGI. V dropped 5 bases and J dropped 9; count of bases not matched to a gene: 6. This clonotype was counted only a few times. The antigen is unknown. TCRdb ran MiXCR on the reads and lists one entry per CDR3 protein. The profile shows about 490,000 distinct CDR3 sequences, less than 30% of them singletons. This receptor was obtained from a human donor in good health (CMV status not recorded). Some clones in this sample may be carry-over from other donors' samples. Material for sequencing was PBMCs. The chain has TRBV6-5 and TRBJ2-7; 8 bases align to TRBD2. The CDR3 bases are TGTGCCAGCAGTGCGCCGGGGGGGCGGCAGTACTTC. Translating gives CASSAPGGRQYF.